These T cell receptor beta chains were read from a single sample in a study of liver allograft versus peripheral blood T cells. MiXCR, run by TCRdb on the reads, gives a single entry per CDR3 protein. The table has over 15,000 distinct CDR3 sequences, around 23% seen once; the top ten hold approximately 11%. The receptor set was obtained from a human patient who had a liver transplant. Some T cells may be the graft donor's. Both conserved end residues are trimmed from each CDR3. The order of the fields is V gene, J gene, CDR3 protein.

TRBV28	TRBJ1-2	ASSLGTATYGYT
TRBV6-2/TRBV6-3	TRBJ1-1	ASSYSTKGEGTEAF
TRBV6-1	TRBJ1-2	ASRETGGYYGYT
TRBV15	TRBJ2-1	ATSRGASGGYEQF
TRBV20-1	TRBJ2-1	SARASSGHNEQF
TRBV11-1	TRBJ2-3	ASSLRADTQY
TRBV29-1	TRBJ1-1	SVLSRVSGGQTEAF
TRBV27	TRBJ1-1	ASSSMGRVNTEAF
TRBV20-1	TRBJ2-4	SARSRTDLAKNIQY
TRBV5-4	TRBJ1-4	ASSLTGAGEKLF
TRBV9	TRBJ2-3	ASSAWTSGSRDTQY
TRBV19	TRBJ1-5	ASSQDSVYQPQH
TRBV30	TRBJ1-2	AWGTGGYGYT
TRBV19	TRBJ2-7	ASSVRATGGYGEQY
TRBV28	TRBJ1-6	ASSLRGNSPLH
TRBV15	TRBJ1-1	ATSEGGTGGTEAF
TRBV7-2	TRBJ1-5	ASSLSGTANNQPQH
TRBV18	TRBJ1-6	ASTGDPVVYSPLH
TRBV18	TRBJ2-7	ASSPRAGRAYEQY
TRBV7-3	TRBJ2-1	ASSPTRGEQF
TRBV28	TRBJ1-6	ASFQDSNSPLH
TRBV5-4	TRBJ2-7	ASSPSRGTSEEQY
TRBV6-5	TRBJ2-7	AARGGAGEQY
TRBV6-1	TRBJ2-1	ASSESSRAAGGQGEQF
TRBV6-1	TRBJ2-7	ASTVESEQY
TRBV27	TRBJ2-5	ASSQDLGETQY
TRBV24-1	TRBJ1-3	ATSERAGGDSSGYTIY
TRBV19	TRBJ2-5	ASATSGGYQETQY
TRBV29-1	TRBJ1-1	SVHKGGGTEAF
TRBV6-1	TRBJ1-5	ASSEASGVAQH
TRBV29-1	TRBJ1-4	SVENRREEKLF
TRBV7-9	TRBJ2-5	ASSPQGGEETQY
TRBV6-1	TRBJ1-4	ASSPEDWEKLF
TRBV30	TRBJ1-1	AISMYNTEAF
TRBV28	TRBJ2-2	ASRGRMDGELF
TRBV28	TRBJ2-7	ASSHPDRAYEQY
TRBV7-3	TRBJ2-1	ASSLTDYNEQF